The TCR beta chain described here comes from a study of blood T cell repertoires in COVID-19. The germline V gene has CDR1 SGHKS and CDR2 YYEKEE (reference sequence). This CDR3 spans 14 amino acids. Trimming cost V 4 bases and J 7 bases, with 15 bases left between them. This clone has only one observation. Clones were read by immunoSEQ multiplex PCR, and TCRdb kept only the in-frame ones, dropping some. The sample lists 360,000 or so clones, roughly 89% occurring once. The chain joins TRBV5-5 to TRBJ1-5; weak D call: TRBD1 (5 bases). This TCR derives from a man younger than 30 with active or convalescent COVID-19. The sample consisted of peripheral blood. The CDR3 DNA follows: TGTGCCAGCAGCGGGGGAGGGTGGGGACAGCCCCAGCATTTT. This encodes CASSGGGWGQPQHF. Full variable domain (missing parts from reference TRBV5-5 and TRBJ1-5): DAGVTQSPTHLIKTRGQQVTLRCSPISGHKSVSWYQQVLGQGPQFIFQYYEKEERGRGNFPDRFSARQFPNYSSELNVNALLLGDSALYLCASSGGGWGQPQHFGDGTRLSIL.